This TCR beta chain was obtained from a study of T cells in Graves' hyperthyroidism and ophthalmopathy (dated by TCRdb to about 2019). Some background on the complete study: Peripheral blood was collected at initial diagnosis, before any treatment. TCR V-J signatures able to tell the groups apart were searched for in a discovery cohort of 90 to 100 patients, of whom more than 40 had Graves' ophthalmopathy and around 58 had stable Graves' hyperthyroidism. Prospective prediction of ophthalmopathy was tested in an independent validation cohort of 18 to 20 hyperthyroidism patients and 17 patients who later progressed to ophthalmopathy. The 90 to 100 discovery patients were randomly divided into training and test sets at a 7:3 ratio. Thyroid tissue and blood T-cell repertoires from about 6 Graves' hyperthyroidism patients were also compared in the study. Once sampling was done, hyperthyroidism patients were given methimazole at a starting dose of 30 mg daily, whereas ophthalmopathy patients were given high-dose intravenous methylprednisolone. According to the paper, TCR Vbeta CDR3 sequencing was carried out on approximately 140 peripheral blood samples, which came from over 40 ophthalmopathy, roughly 75 hyperthyroidism and approximately 17 progressor patients.

Points on this clonotype: The specificity of this receptor is unknown. The record has no base qualities; no much larger clone is one base away.

The germline V end is reduced by 4 bases and the J end by 4 bases; junction bases left unmatched: 17. Based on the germline V gene, the CDR1 and CDR2 sequences are SGHRS and YFSETQ. There are 18 amino acids in the CDR3, from cysteine to phenylalanine inclusive. Only the CDR3 DNA is retained, 54 bases long and in frame from the first base. In the ophthalmopathy patients, disease was moderately to severely active, with a Clinical Activity Score of 3 or more, a NOSPECS grade of 4 or more, and a duration of less than 3 months. Patients with uncontrolled infections, other autoimmune diseases, pregnancy or lactation were excluded. Diagnoses were based on clinical symptoms, serum thyroxine and TRAb, thyroid ultrasound and orbital computed tomography. Ficoll-Paque density gradient centrifugation was used to isolate PBMCs from about 9 ml of fresh peripheral blood. Total RNA was extracted using Trizol reagent, and RNA quality was assessed on an Agilent 2100 Bioanalyzer.

The TCR beta CDR3 regions were amplified from the RNA transcripts. The TCR CDR3 was subjected to a first round of RT-PCR using the HTBI primer set and the Qiagen OneStep RT-PCR kit. Libraries were constructed in a second round of multiplex PCR, after which size selection and purification were performed. Libraries were sequenced paired-end with 100 bp reads on an Illumina HiSeq2000. Concerning the study's data processing: SOAPnuke was used to process the raw data, with reads discarded if the reads contained adapters or uncalled bases, had a mean Phred below 15, or lacked an exact constant-primer or identifier match. High-quality paired reads were merged with COPE v1.2.5, and unique nucleotide sequences were defined as clonotypes. Clonotypes were aligned to IMGT TRBV, TRBD and TRBJ reference segments using MiTCR v1.1. The analysis was restricted to V-J combinations with a frequency above 0.0001, which together covered roughly 99% of the repertoires. The TCS score was defined as the ratio of F50 (clonal expansion) to E x V (chaos), calculated using BLOSUM62-based TCRdist between CDR3 peptides within each V-J. Welch's t-statistics and random forest reduced several hundred V-J features to around 14, which were used in a naive Bayes classifier (R e1071). TCRdb redid the processing of the public reads, applying fastp at Q25 and MiXCR, and retained in-frame beta chains. For every CDR3 protein sequence, its rows merge into one entry that carries the most common genes and DNA. The V and J calls follow TCRdb's processing rather than the paper's. This sample has hundreds of thousands of distinct CDR3 sequences in its table, and around 22% of those were observed once. Approximately 10% of the sample is taken by the ten largest.

The full study reports these points: In cross-validation, a model built on a 13 V-J signature told ophthalmopathy apart from stable hyperthyroidism with just under 90% sensitivity and roughly 81% specificity, and in testing the same model reached 80%/75%. Sample size was not statistically predetermined, and blinding of investigators to group allocation was not performed. Most expanded thyroid clonotypes (frequency above 0.001) were also detected in blood, suggesting blood repertoires may reflect thyroid immune responses. In validation, the model predicted progression to ophthalmopathy a median of about 6.5 months before onset, with about 70% sensitivity and 72.22% specificity.

Sequencing was performed on blood. The chain uses TRBV5-1 and TRBJ1-1, with 9 bases in between that match TRBD1. The clonotype originates from a woman under 40 with Graves' ophthalmopathy. The nucleotides read TGCGCCAGCAGCCGGGAACCGGGACAGGGCCTGAGCGGCACTGAAGCTTTCTTT. Its protein reads: CASSREPGQGLSGTEAFF.